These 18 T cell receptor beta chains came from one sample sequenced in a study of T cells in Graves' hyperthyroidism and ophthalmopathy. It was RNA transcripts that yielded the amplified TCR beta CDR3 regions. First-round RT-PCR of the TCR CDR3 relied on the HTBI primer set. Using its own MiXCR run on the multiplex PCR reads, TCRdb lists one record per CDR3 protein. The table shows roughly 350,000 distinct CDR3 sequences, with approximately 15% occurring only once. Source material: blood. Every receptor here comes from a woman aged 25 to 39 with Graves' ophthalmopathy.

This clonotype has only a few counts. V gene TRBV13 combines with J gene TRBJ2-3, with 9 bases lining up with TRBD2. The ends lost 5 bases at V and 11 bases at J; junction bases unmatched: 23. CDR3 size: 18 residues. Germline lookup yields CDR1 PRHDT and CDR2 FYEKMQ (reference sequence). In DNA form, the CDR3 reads TGTGCCAGCAGCCCCCCCCGGGTTCGCGCGGGGGGGGGAGGTAGGCAGTATTTT. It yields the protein CASSPPRVRAGGGGRQYF.

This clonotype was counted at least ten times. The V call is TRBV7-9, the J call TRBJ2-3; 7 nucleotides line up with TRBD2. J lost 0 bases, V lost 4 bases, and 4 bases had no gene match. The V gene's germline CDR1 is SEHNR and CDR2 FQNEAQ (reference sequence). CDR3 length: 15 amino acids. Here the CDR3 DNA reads TGTGCCAGCAGCTCTACTAGCGCTAGCACAGATACGCAGTATTTT. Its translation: CASSSTSASTDTQYF.

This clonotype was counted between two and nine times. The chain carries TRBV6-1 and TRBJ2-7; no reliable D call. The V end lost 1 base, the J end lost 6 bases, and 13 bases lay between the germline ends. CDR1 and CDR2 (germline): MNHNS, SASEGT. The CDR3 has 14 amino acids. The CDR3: CASSEEVGFSEQYF. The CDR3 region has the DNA TGTGCCAGCAGTGAAGAGGTAGGGTTCTCCGAGCAGTACTTC.

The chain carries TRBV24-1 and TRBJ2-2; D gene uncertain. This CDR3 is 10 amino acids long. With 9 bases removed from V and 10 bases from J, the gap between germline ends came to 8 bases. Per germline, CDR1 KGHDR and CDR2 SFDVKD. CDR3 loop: CATGAEELFF. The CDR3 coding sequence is TGTGCCACCGGTGCCGAGGAGCTGTTTTTT.

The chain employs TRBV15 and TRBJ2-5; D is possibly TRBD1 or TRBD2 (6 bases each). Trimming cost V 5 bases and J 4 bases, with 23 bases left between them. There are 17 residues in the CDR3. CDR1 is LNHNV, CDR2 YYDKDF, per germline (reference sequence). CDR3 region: CATSPGASEGGGETQYF. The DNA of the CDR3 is TGTGCCACCAGCCCGGGGGCTAGCGAGGGAGGCGGAGAGACCCAGTACTTC.

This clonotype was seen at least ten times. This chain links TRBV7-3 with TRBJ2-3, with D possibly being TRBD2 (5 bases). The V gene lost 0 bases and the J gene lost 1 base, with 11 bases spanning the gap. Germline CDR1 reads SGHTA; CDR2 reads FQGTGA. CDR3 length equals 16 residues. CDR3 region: CASSLTGIRRTDTQYF. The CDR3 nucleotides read TGTGCCAGCAGCTTAACCGGGATTCGGCGCACAGATACGCAGTATTTT.

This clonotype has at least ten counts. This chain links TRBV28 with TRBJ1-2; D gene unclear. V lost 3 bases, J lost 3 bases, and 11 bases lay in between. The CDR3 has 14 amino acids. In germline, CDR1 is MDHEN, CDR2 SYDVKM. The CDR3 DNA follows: TGTGCCAGCAGTTTGGGCAGCACTCACTATGGCTACACCTTC. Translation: CASSLGSTHYGYTF.

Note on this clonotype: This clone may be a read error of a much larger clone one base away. CDR3 residues: CASSFDQYSNQPQHF. The CDR3 nucleotides read TGTGCCAGCAGTTTTGACCAATATAGCAATCAGCCCCAGCATTTT. The V call is TRBV28, the J call TRBJ1-5; D is unresolved. In germline, CDR1 is MDHEN, CDR2 SYDVKM. The CDR3 covers 15 residues. The V end was cut by 3 bases, the J end by 0 bases, with 9 bases between.

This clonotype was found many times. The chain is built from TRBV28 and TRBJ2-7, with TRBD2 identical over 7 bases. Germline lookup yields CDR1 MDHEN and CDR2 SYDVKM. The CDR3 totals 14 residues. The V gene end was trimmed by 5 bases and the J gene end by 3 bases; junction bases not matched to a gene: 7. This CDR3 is CASSPPGRGYEQYF. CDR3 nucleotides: TGTGCCAGCAGTCCCCCGGGGAGGGGCTACGAGCAGTACTTC. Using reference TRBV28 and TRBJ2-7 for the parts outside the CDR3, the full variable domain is DVKVTQSSRYLVKRTGEKVFLECVQDMDHENMFWYRQDPGLGLRLIYFSYDVKMKEKGDIPEGYSVSREKKERFSLILESASTNQTSMYLCASSPPGRGYEQYFGPGTRLTVT.

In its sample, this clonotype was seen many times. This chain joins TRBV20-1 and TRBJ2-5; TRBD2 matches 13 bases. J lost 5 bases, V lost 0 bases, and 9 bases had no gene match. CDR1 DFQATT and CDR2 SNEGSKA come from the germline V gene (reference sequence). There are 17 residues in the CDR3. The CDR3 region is CSARDLLAGGMSETQYF. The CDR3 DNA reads TGCAGTGCTAGAGATCTACTAGCGGGGGGGATGAGCGAGACCCAGTACTTC.

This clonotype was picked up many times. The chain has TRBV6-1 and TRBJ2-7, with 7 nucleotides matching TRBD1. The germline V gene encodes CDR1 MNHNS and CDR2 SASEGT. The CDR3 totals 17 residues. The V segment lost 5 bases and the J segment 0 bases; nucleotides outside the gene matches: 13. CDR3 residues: CASSTHSRGLLSYEQYF. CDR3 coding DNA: TGTGCCAGCAGTACCCATTCGAGGGGGCTCCTCTCCTACGAGCAGTACTTC.

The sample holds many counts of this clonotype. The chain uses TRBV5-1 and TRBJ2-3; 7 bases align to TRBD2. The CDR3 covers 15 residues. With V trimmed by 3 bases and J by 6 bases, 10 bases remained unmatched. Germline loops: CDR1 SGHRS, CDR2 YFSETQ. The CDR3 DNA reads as TGCGCCAGCAGCTCCCAGGTGGGGGGGACGGATACGCAGTATTTT. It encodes CASSSQVGGTDTQYF. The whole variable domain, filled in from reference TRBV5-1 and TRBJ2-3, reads KAGVTQTPRYLIKTRGQQVTLSCSPISGHRSVSWYQQTPGQGLQFLFEYFSETQRNKGNFPGRFSGRQFSNSRSEMNVSTLELGDSALYLCASSSQVGGTDTQYFGPGTRLTVL.

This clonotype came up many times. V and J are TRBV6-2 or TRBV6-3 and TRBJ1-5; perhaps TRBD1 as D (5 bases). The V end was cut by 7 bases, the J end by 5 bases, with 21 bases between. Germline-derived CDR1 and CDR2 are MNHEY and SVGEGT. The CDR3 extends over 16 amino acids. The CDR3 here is CASTGTATRSHQPQHF. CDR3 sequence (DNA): TGTGCCAGCACCGGGACCGCCACCCGATCCCATCAGCCCCAGCATTTT.

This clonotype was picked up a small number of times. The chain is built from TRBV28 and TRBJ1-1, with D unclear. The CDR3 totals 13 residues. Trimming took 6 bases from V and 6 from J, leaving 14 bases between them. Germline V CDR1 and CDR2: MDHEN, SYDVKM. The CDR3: CASRIQRHSEAFF. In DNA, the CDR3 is TGTGCCAGCAGGATTCAGCGACACTCTGAAGCTTTCTTT.

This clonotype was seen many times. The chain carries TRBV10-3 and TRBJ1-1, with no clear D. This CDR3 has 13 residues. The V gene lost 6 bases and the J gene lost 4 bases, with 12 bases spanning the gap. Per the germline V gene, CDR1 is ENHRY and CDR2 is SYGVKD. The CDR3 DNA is TGTGCCATCAGGAACGAGCCGGGCACTGAAGCTTTCTTT. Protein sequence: CAIRNEPGTEAFF.

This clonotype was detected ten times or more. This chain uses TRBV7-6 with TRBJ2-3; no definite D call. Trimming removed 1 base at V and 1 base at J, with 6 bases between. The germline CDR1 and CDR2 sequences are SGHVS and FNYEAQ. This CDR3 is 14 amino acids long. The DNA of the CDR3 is TGTGCCAGCAGCTTAGTAGCAGGCACAGATACGCAGTATTTT. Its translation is CASSLVAGTDTQYF. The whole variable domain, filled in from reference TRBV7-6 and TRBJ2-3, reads GAGVSQSPRYKVTKRGQDVALRCDPISGHVSLYWYRQALGQGPEFLTYFNYEAQQDKSGLPNDRFSAERPEGSISTLTIQRTEQRDSAMYRCASSLVAGTDTQYFGPGTRLTVL.

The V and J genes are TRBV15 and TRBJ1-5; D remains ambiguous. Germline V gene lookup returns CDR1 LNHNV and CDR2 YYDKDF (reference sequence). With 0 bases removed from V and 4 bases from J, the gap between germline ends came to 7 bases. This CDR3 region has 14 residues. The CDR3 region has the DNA TGTGCCACCAGCAGAGAGGGTCAAAATCAGCCCCAGCATTTT. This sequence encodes CATSREGQNQPQHF.

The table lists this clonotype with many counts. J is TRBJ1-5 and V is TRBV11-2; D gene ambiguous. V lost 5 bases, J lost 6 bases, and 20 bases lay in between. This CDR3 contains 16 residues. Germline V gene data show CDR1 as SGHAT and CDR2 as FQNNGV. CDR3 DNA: TGTGCCAGCAGCCCGATACGAGGGTTACGGAGTCAGCCCCAGCATTTT. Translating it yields CASSPIRGLRSQPQHF.